This is a list of T cell receptor beta chains from one sample in a study of cytomegalovirus exposure and HLA in healthy donors. Measured with immunoSEQ multiplex PCR; TCRdb has only the in-frame clones, and not every one. This table holds 160,000 or so clones, 80% found once. The sample taken for sequencing was PBMCs. The receptor set was obtained from a woman in her forties or fifties in good health and CMV-seronegative. The CDR3 runs from the conserved cysteine through the conserved F or W. The D gene is left open where the match is weak. The listing skips clone size in some rows; elsewhere it reads once, few, many or a size class.

NA	TRBJ1-4	TRBV7-2	TRBD1	TGTGCCAGCAGCTTTACGGGACAGCCTCCCCAAAAACTGTTTTTT	CASSFTGQPPQKLFF
NA	TRBJ1-1	TRBV2	NA	TGTGCCAGCAGTGACTTCCGGGGCACTGAAGCTTTCTTT	CASSDFRGTEAFF
NA	TRBJ1-2	TRBV10-3	NA	TGTGCCATCAGTGAGGTACGGTCTACCTTTGGGAGCTATGGCTACACCTTC	CAISEVRSTFGSYGYTF
NA	TRBJ2-7	TRBV4-1	TRBD2	TGCGCCAGCAGCCAAGATACGGGGGGGACCTACGAGCAGTACTTC	CASSQDTGGTYEQYF
NA	TRBJ2-1	TRBV5-1	NA	TGCGCCAGCAGCTTGGATAGAGCGACAGTTGAGCAGTTCTTC	CASSLDRATVEQFF
few	TRBJ2-1	TRBV7-2	TRBD1	TGTGCCAGCATCCTGGACAGGGGGCTGCAAAGGGTCTACAATGAGCAGTTCTTC	CASILDRGLQRVYNEQFF
NA	TRBJ1-4	TRBV5-6	NA	TGTGCCAGTCAGGTCGAGACAGGTTCGAATGAAAAACTGTTTTTT	CASQVETGSNEKLFF
NA	TRBJ2-5	TRBV2	TRBD2	TGTGCCAGCAGCAAAACCGGGACTAGCGGAGAGACCCAGTACTTC	CASSKTGTSGETQYF
NA	TRBJ1-6	TRBV7-9	NA	TGTGCCAGCAGCTACGGTGCCTCACCCCTCCACTTT	CASSYGASPLHF
once	TRBJ2-6	TRBV29-1	NA	TGCAGCGTTGGTTCGGGGGCCAACGTCCTGACTTTC	CSVGSGANVLTF
NA	TRBJ1-6	TRBV28	NA	TGTGCCAGCAGGCACAGGGCTTTGGGGAATTCACCCCTCCACTTT	CASRHRALGNSPLHF
NA	TRBJ2-1	TRBV5-1	NA	TGCGCCAGCGCCCTATTGAAGGCGGAGGGTAATGAGCAGTTCTTC	CASALLKAEGNEQFF
NA	TRBJ1-5	TRBV28	TRBD1	TGTGCCAGCAGCCCGACAGGGATCAATCAGCCCCAGCATTTT	CASSPTGINQPQHF
NA	TRBJ2-2	TRBV6-6	NA	TGTGCCAGCAGTTACCCCCAGGGTAAATTAACCGGGGAGCTGTTTTTT	CASSYPQGKLTGELFF
few	TRBJ1-6	TRBV4-2	NA	TGTGCCAGCAGCTTTGGGGGAGGGGCCTCGAATTCACCCCTCCACTTT	CASSFGGGASNSPLHF
once	TRBJ2-3	TRBV7-6	TRBD2	TGTGCCAGCAGCTTAGCCGGGACTAGCGGGGGGCGACCCAATACGCAGTATTTT	CASSLAGTSGGRPNTQYF